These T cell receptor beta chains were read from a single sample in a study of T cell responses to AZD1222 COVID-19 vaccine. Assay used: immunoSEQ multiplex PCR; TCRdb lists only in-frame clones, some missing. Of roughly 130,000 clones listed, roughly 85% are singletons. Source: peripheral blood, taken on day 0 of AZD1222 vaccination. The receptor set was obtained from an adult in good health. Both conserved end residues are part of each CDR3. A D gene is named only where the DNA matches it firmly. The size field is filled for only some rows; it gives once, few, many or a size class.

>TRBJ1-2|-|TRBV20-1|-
CSAPEQGRYTF
TGCAGTGCTCCTGAACAGGGTCGCTACACCTTC
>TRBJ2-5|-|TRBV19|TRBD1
CASSMDRGLETQYF
TGTGCCAGTAGTATGGACAGGGGGCTTGAGACCCAGTACTTC
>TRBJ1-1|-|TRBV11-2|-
CASSLSYRAAWVNTEAFF
TGTGCCAGCAGCTTAAGTTACAGGGCAGCCTGGGTGAACACTGAAGCTTTCTTT
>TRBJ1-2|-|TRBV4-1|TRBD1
CASSHHRTGFNYGYTF
TGCGCCAGCAGCCACCACCGGACAGGGTTTAACTATGGCTACACCTTC
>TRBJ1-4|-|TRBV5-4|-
CASSRQYEKLFF
TGTGCCAGCAGTCGACAGTATGAAAAACTGTTTTTT
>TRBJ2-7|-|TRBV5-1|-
CASSLGTSTYEQYF
TGCGCCAGCAGCTTGGGGACATCGACCTACGAGCAGTACTTC
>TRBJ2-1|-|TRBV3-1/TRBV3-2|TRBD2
CASSQDWTSGYNEQFF
TGTGCCAGCAGCCAAGATTGGACTAGCGGGTACAATGAGCAGTTCTTC
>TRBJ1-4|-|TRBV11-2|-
CASSPPGGREKLFF
TGTGCCAGCAGCCCTCCCGGGGGGAGGGAAAAACTGTTTTTT
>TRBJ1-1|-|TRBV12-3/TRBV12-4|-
CASSESYTEAFF
TGTGCCAGCAGCGAATCATACACTGAAGCTTTCTTT
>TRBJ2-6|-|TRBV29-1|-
CSVLGSGANVLTF
TGCAGCGTTCTTGGCTCTGGGGCCAACGTCCTGACTTTC
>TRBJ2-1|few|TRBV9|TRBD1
CASSDGTAGTNEQFF
TGTGCCAGCAGCGACGGGACAGCCGGGACGAATGAGCAGTTCTTC
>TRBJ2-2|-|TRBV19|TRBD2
CASSIGGANTGELFF
TGTGCCAGTAGTATCGGGGGGGCGAACACCGGGGAGCTGTTTTTT
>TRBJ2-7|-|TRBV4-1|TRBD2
CASSPRAGGRYEQYF
TGCGCCAGCAGCCCCCGAGCGGGGGGGCGCTACGAGCAGTACTTC
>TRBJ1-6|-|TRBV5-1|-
CASSLEVLADSPLHF
TGCGCCAGCAGCTTGGAGGTTCTTGCGGATTCACCCCTCCACTTT
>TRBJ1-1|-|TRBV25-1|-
CASSGNTEAFF
TGTGCCAGCAGTGGGAATACTGAAGCTTTCTTT
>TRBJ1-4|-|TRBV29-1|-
CSVESGKRGEKLFF
TGCAGCGTTGAGTCGGGGAAAAGGGGTGAAAAACTGTTTTTT
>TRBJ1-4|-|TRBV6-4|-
CASSGLKRLPATNEKLFF
TGTGCCAGCAGTGGTCTAAAACGACTACCCGCAACTAATGAAAAACTGTTTTTT
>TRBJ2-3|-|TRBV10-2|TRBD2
CASSETGTSGGARTDTQYF
TGCGCCAGCAGTGAAACCGGGACTAGCGGGGGGGCGAGGACAGATACGCAGTATTTT
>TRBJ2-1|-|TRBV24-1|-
CATERTGGNEQFF
TGTGCCACCGAACGGACAGGAGGGAATGAGCAGTTCTTC
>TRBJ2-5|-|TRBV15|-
CATSRDNMDTNQETQYF
TGTGCCACCAGCAGAGATAATATGGACACTAACCAAGAGACCCAGTACTTC
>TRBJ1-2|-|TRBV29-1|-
CSVLSMLDNGYTF
TGCAGCGTTCTCAGTATGTTGGATAATGGCTACACCTTC
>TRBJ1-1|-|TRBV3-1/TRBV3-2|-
CASSNGQTNTEAFF
TGTGCCAGCAGCAACGGACAGACGAACACTGAAGCTTTCTTT
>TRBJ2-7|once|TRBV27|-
CASSLSGFSYEQYF
TGTGCCAGCAGTTTATCAGGGTTCTCCTACGAGCAGTACTTC
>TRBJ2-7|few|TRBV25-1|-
CASSDRQQYF
TGTGCCAGCTCTGACAGACAGCAGTACTTC